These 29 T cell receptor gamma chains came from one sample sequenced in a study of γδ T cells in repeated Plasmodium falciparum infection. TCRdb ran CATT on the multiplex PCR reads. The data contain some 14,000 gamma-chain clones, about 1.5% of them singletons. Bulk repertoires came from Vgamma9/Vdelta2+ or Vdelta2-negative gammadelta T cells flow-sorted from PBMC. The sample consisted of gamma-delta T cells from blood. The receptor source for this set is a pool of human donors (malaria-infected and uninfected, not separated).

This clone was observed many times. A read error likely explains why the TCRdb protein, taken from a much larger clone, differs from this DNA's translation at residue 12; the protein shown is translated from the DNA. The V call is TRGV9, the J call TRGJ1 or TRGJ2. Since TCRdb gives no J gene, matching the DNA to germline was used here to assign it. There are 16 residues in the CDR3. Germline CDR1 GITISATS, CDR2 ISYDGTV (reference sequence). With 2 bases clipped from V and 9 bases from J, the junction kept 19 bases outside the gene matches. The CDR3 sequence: CALWEGILPEHCKKLF. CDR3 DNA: TGTGCCTTGTGGGAGGGTATCCTCCCCGAACATTGTAAGAAACTCTTT.

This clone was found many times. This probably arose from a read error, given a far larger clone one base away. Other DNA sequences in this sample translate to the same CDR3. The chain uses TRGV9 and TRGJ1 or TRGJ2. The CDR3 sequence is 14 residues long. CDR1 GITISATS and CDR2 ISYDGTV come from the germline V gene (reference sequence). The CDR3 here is CALWEEFKYYKKLF. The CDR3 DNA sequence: TGTGCCTTATGGGAGGAATTCAAATATTATAAGAAACTCTTT.

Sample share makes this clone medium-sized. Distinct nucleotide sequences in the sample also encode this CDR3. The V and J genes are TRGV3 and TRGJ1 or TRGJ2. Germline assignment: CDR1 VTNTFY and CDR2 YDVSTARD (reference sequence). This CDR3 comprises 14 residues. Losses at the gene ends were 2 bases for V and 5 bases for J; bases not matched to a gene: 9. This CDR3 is CATWDKQSDYKKLF. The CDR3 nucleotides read TGTGCCACCTGGGACAAACAATCAGATTATAAGAAACTCTTT.

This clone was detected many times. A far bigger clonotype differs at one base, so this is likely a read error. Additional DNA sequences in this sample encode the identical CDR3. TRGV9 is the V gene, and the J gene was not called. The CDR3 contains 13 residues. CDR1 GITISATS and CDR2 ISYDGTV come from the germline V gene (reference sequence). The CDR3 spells CALWEVLPLGKLF. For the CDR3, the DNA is TGTGCCTTGTGGGAGGTCTTACCCCTTGGGAAGCTCTTT.

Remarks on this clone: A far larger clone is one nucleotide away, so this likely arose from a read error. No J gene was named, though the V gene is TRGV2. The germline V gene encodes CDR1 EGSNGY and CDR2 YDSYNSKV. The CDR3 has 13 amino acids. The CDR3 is CATWDGPNYKKLF. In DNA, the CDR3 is TGTGCCACCTGGGACGGGCCCAATTATAAGAAACTCTTC.

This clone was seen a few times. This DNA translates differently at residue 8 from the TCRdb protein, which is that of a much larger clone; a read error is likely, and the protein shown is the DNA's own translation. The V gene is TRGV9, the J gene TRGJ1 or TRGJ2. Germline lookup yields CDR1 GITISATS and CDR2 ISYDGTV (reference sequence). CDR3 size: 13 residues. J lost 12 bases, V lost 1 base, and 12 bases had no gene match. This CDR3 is CALWEVLTLGKLF. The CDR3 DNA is TGTGCCTTGTGGGAGGTCTTAACCCTTGGGAAACTCTTT.

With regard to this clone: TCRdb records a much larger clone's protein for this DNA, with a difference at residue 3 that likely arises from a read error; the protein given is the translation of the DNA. The CDR3 reads CASGYYKKLF. The CDR3 DNA sequence: TGTGCCTCTGGTTATTATAAGAAACTCTTT. The chain couples TRGV5 to TRGJ1 or TRGJ2. Because TCRdb records no J gene, it was assigned here through a match of the DNA to germline. Germline values: CDR1 VINAFY, CDR2 YDVSNSKD. The CDR3 is 10 amino acids. Trimming cost V 12 bases and J 3 bases; bases outside gene matches: 5.

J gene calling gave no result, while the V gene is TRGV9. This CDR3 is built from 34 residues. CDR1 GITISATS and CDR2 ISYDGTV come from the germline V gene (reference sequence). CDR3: CALWEVREELGKKSRYMVPEQSLSLQINNLMKIF. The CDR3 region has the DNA TGTGCCTTGTGGGAGGTGAGGGAAGAGCTGGGCAAAAAATCAAGGTATATGGTCCCGGAACAAAGCTTATCATTACAGATAAACAACTTGATGAAGATTTTC.

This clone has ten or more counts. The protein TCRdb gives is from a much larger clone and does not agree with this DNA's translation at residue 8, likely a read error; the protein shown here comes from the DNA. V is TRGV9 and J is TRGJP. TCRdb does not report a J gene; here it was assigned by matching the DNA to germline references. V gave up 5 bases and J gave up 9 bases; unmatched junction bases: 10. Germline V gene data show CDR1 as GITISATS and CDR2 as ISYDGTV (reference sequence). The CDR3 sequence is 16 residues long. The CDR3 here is CALWGSKGLGKKIKVF. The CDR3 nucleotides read TGTGCCTTGTGGGGCAGTAAAGGGTTGGGCAAAAAAATCAAGGTATTT.

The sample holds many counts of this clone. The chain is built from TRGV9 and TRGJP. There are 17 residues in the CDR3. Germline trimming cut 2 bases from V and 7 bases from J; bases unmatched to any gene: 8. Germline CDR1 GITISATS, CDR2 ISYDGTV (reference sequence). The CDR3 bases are TGTGCCTTGTGGGAGGCCCATGCTGAGTTGGGCAAAAAAATCAAGGTATTT. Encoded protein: CALWEAHAELGKKIKVF.

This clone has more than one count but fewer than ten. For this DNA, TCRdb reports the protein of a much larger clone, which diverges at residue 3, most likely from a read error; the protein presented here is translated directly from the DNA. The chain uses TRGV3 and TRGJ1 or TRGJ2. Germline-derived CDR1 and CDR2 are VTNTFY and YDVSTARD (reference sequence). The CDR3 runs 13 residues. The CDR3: CASWELLYYKKLF. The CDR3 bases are TGTGCCTCCTGGGAGTTATTATATTATAAGAAACTCTTT.

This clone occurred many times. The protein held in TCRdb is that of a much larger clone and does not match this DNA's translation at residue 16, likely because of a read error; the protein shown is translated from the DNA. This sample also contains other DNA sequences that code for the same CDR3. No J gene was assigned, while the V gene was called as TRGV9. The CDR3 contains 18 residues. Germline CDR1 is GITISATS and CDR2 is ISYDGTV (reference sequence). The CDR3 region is CALWQVSRQELGKKIRVF. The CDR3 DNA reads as TGTGCCTTGTGGCAGGTGAGCCGGCAAGAGTTGGGCAAAAAAATCAGGGTATTT.

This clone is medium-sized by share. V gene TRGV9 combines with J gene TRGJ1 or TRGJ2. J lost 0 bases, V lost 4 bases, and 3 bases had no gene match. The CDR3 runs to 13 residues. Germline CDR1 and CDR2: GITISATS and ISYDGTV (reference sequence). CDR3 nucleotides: TGTGCCTTGTGGGACCAGAATTATTATAAGAAACTCTTT. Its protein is CALWDQNYYKKLF.

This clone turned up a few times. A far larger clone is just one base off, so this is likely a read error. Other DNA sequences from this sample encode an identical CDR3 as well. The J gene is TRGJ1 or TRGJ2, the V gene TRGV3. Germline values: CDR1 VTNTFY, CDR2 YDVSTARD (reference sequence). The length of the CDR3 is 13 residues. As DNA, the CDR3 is TGTGCTACCTGGTTCTCGAATTATTATAAGAAACTCTTT. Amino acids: CATWFSNYYKKLF.

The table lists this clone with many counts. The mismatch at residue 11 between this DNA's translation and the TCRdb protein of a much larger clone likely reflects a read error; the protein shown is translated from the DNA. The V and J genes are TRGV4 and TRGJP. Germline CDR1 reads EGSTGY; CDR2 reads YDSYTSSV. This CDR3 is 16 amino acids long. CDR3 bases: TGTGCCACCTGGGAGATACAAGAGTTGGGCAGAAAAATCAAGGTATTT. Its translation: CATWEIQELGRKIKVF.

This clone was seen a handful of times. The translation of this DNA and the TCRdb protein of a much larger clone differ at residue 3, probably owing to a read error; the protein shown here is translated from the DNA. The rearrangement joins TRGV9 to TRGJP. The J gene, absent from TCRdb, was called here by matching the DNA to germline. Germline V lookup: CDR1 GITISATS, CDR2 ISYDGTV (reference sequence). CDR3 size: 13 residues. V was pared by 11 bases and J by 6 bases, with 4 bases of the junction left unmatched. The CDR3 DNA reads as TGTGCCTCCTTAGAGTTGGGCAAAAAAATCAAGGTATTT. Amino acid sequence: CASLELGKKIKVF.

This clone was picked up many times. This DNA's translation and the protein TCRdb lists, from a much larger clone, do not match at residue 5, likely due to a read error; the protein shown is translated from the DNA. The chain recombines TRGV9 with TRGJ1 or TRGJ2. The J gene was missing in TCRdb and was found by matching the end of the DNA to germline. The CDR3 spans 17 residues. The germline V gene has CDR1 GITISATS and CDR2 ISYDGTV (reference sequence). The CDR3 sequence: CALWKVLGIGNYYKKLF. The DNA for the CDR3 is TGTGCCTTGTGGAAGGTGCTTGGGATAGGAAATTATTATAAGAAACTCTTT.

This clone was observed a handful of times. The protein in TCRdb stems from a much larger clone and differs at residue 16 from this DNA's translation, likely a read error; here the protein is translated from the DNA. The CDR3 coding sequence is TGTGCCTTGTGGGAGGGAACCAAATTACAAGAGTTGGGCAAAAAAACCAAGGTATTT. It specifies CALWEGTKLQELGKKTKVF. The rearrangement joins TRGV9 to TRGJP. No J gene was available from TCRdb, and it was assigned here by a germline match of the DNA. Germline CDR1 reads GITISATS; CDR2 reads ISYDGTV (reference sequence). The CDR3 extends over 19 amino acids.

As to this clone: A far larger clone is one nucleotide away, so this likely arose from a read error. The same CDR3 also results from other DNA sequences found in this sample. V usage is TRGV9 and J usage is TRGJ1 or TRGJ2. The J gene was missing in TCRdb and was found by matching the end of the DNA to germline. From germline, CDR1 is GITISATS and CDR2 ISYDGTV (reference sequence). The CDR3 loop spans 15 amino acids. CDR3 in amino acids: CALWEGKTNYYKKLF. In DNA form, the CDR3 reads TGCGCCTTGTGGGAGGGCAAAACGAATTATTATAAGAAACTCTTT.

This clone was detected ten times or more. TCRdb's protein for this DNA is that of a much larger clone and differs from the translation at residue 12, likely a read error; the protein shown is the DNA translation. DNA for the CDR3: TGTGCCTTGTGGGAGGGACAAGAGTTGGGCAAAGAAATCAAGGTATTT. The encoded protein is CALWEGQELGKEIKVF. The V gene is TRGV9, the J gene TRGJP. CDR1 is GITISATS and CDR2 is ISYDGTV in the germline V gene (reference sequence). This CDR3 has 16 residues.

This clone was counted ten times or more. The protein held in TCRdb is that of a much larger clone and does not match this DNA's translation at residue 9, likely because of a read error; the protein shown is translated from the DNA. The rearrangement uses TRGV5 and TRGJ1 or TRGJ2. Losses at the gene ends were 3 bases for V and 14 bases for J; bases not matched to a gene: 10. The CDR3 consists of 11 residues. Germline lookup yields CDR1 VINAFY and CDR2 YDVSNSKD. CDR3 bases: TGTGCCACCTGGGACCGAGCGACGGAACTCTTT. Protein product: CATWDRATELF.

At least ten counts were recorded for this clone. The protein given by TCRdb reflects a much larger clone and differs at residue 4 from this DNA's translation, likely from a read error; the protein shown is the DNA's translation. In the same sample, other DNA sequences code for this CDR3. The CDR3 region is CALREVLLGKKIKVF. The CDR3 DNA is TGTGCCTTGAGGGAGGTGCTATTGGGCAAAAAAATCAAGGTATTT. V is TRGV9 and J is TRGJP. This CDR3 has 15 residues. The germline gives CDR1 GITISATS, CDR2 ISYDGTV (reference sequence).

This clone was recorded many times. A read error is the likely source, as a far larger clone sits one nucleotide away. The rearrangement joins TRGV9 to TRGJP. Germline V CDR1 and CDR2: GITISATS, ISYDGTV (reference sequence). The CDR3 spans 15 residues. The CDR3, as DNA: TGTGCCTTGTGGGAGGAAGAGATGGGCAAAAAAATCAAGGTATTT. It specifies CALWEEEMGKKIKVF.

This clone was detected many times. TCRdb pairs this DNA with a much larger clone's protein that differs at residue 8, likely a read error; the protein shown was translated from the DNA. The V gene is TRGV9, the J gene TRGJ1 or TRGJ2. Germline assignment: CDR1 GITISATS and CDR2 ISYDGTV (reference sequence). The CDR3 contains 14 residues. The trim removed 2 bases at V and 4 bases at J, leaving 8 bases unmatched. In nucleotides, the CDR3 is TGTGCCTTGTGGGAGGAATTCCAATATTATAAGAAACTCTTT. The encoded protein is CALWEEFQYYKKLF.

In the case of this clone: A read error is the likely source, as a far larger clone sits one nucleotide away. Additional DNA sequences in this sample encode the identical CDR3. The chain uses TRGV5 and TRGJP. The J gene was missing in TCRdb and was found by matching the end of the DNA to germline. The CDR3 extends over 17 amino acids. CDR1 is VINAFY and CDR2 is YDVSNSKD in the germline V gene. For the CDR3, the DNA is TGCGCCACCTGGGACAGGTCGGGGGGGTTGGGCAAAAAAATCAAGGTATTT. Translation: CATWDRSGGLGKKIKVF.

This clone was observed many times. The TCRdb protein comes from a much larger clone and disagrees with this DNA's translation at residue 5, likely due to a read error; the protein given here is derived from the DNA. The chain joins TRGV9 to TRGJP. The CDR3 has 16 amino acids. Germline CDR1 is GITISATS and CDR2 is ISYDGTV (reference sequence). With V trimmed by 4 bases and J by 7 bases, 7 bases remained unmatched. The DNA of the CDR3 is TGTGCCTTGTGGGACCAAGGTGAGTTGGGCAAAAAAATCAAGGTATTT. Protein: CALWDQGELGKKIKVF.

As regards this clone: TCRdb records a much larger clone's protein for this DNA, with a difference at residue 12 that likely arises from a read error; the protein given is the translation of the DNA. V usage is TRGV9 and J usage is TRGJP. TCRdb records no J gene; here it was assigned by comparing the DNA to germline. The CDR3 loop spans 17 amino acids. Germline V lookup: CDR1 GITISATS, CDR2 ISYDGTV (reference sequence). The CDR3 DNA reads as TGTGCCTTGTGGGAGGTGCAAGTTGGGTTGGGCATAAAAATCAAGGTATTT. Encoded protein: CALWEVQVGLGIKIKVF.

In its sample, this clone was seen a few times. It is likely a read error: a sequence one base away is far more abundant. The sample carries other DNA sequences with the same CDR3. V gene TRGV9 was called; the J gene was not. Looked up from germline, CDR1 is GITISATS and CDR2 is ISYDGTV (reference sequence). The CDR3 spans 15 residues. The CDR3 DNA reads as TGTGCCTTGTGGGAGCCGGTCGGTAGTGATTGGATCAAAACGTTT. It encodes CALWEPVGSDWIKTF.

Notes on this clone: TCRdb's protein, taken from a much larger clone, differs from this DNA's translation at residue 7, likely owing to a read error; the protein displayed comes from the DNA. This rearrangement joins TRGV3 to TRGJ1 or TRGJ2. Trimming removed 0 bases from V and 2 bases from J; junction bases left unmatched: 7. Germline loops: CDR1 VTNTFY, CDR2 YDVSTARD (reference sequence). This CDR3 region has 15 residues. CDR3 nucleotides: TGTGCCACCTGGGACAGGACGAGGGATTATTATAAGAAACTCTTT. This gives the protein CATWDRTRDYYKKLF.